A single sample gave rise to the 15 T cell receptor beta chains below, sequenced in a study of immune evolution from preneoplasia to lung adenocarcinoma. Sequencing was performed with immunoSEQ multiplex PCR; in TCRdb, only in-frame clones are kept and a portion is missing. Of 7,000 to 9,500 clones in the sample, over 60% were seen once. Sequenced: FFPE invasive lung adenocarcinoma tissue. The receptors originated from a person aged 35 to 50 with lung adenocarcinoma.

This chain connects TRBV29-1 to TRBJ2-3, with 9 positions matching TRBD2. Trimming took 4 bases from V and 4 from J; bases not matched to a gene: 6. Germline V gene data show CDR1 as SQVTM and CDR2 as ANQGSEA. The CDR3 spans 14 residues. The CDR3 spells CSVATSGPPDTQYF. The CDR3 bases are TGCAGCGTTGCCACTAGCGGGCCCCCAGATACGCAGTATTTT.

The chain joins TRBV7-2 to TRBJ2-3, with unresolved D. The V end was cut by 2 bases, the J end by 2 bases, with 8 bases between. The germline V gene encodes CDR1 SGHTA and CDR2 FQGNSA. There are 14 residues in the CDR3. The CDR3 loop reads CASSLSWYTDTQYF. In DNA form, the CDR3 reads TGTGCCAGCAGCTTAAGTTGGTACACAGATACGCAGTATTTT.

The chain recombines TRBV6-1 with TRBJ2-1, with unresolved D. The CDR3 is 15 amino acids. Germline CDR1 MNHNS, CDR2 SASEGT. Trimming cost V 6 bases and J 0 bases, with 12 bases left between them. In DNA form, the CDR3 reads TGTGCCAGCAGGGAGACACCGAGCTCCTACAATGAGCAGTTCTTC. As protein: CASRETPSSYNEQFF.

This clone has only one observation. The chain has TRBV10-3 and TRBJ1-2, with TRBD1 as a possible D gene (6 bases). The CDR3 contains 13 residues. The V end was cut by 6 bases, the J end by 1 base, with 9 bases between. Germline CDR1 reads ENHRY; CDR2 reads SYGVKD. The CDR3 reads CAIRDSINYGYTF. The DNA of the CDR3 is TGTGCCATCAGGGACAGTATTAACTATGGCTACACCTTC.

V gene TRBV6-5 combines with J gene TRBJ1-2, with 9 bases that match TRBD1. The trim removed 10 bases at V and 7 bases at J, leaving 10 bases unmatched. From germline, CDR1 is MNHEY and CDR2 SVGAGI. The CDR3 contains 13 residues. This CDR3 is CATLDRGGSGYTF. CDR3 nucleotides: TGTGCCACCTTGGACAGGGGTGGAAGTGGCTACACCTTC.

This chain joins TRBV5-6 and TRBJ2-1, with 8 bases identical to TRBD1. This CDR3 is 14 amino acids long. With 0 bases clipped from V and 7 bases from J, the junction kept 3 bases outside the gene matches. Germline CDR1 SGHDT, CDR2 YYEEEE. The CDR3 protein is CASSLDRGWNEQFF. Written as DNA, the CDR3 is TGTGCCAGCAGCTTGGACAGGGGGTGGAATGAGCAGTTCTTC.

This clone was counted only a few times. The chain carries TRBV11-2 and TRBJ1-1; weak D call: TRBD1 (5 bases). This CDR3 comprises 13 residues. Germline assignment: CDR1 SGHAT and CDR2 FQNNGV. V was clipped by 4 bases and J by 3 bases, with 9 bases between them. The DNA of the CDR3 is TGTGCCAGCAGCTCCATGGGGGACACTGAAGCTTTCTTT. Translated: CASSSMGDTEAFF.

The CDR3 reads CASSPGQPGETQYF. The CDR3 coding sequence is TGCGCCAGCAGCCCAGGACAGCCCGGGGAGACCCAGTACTTC. The chain is built from TRBV5-1 and TRBJ2-5; maybe TRBD1 (6 bases). The CDR3 is made up of 14 amino acids. Germline-derived CDR1 and CDR2 are SGHRS and YFSETQ. The V end lost 4 bases, the J end lost 5 bases, and 15 bases lay between the germline ends.

J is TRBJ1-2 and V is TRBV7-9; tentatively, D is TRBD1 (6 bases). Trimming stripped 5 bases from V and 1 base from J, with 17 bases between. This CDR3 is 16 amino acids long. Germline lookup yields CDR1 SEHNR and CDR2 FQNEAQ (reference sequence). CDR3 protein: CASSQNRQGSNYGYTF. CDR3 DNA sequence: TGTGCCAGCAGCCAAAATCGTCAGGGGAGTAACTATGGCTACACCTTC.

The chain is built from TRBV6-5 and TRBJ2-7, with a tentative D call TRBD2 (6 bases). Trimming removed 2 bases at V and 7 bases at J, with 18 bases between. Per germline, CDR1 MNHEY and CDR2 SVGAGI. This CDR3 spans 15 amino acids. The CDR3: CASSYDISGRWEQYF. DNA of the CDR3: TGTGCCAGCAGTTACGATATTAGCGGTCGCTGGGAGCAGTACTTC.

V and J are TRBV20-1 and TRBJ2-2; 7 bases are a match to TRBD1. This CDR3 contains 11 residues. The germline CDR1 and CDR2 sequences are DFQATT and SNEGSKA (reference sequence). Trimming removed 7 bases from V and 5 bases from J; junction bases left unmatched: 1. CDR3 DNA: TGCAGTGACAGGGGTACCGGGGAGCTGTTTTTT. It yields the protein CSDRGTGELFF.

The chain couples TRBV5-1 to TRBJ2-3; 10 bases align to TRBD2. The germline V gene has CDR1 SGHRS and CDR2 YFSETQ. The CDR3 sequence is 16 residues long. The trim removed 4 bases at V and 2 bases at J, leaving 7 bases unmatched. The CDR3 spells CASSPLAGGSTDTQYF. CDR3 coding DNA: TGCGCCAGCAGCCCGTTAGCGGGAGGATCCACAGATACGCAGTATTTT.

The V and J genes are TRBV7-3 and TRBJ2-2; 10 bases are shared with TRBD2. The CDR3 runs to 16 residues. Germline lookup yields CDR1 SGHTA and CDR2 FQGTGA. Trimming at V came to 5 bases and at J to 1 base, leaving 4 bases not matched to a gene. In nucleotides, the CDR3 is TGTGCCAGCAGCCCCTGGACTAGCGGGAACACCGGGGAGCTGTTTTTT. This sequence encodes CASSPWTSGNTGELFF.

This clone came up once. This rearrangement joins TRBV18 to TRBJ2-3; TRBD2 might be the D (5 bases). Germline CDR1 and CDR2: KGHSH and LQKENI. The germline V and J ends were trimmed by 4 bases and 0 bases, with 17 bases remaining between them. CDR3 length: 17 amino acids. This CDR3 is CASSHELLRTSTDTQYF. Here the CDR3 DNA reads TGTGCCAGCTCACATGAGCTTCTCAGGACTAGCACAGATACGCAGTATTTT.

The V call is TRBV29-1, the J call TRBJ2-3; D ambiguous. Germline loops: CDR1 SQVTM, CDR2 ANQGSEA. The CDR3 consists of 13 residues. The V end was cut by 7 bases, the J end by 5 bases, with 16 bases between. The CDR3 nucleotides are TGCAGCGCGGAATTTGGGTTGGGAGATACGCAGTATTTT. Translating gives CSAEFGLGDTQYF.